This T cell receptor beta chain was identified during a study of human T cells and chemical hapten exposure. TCRdb fed the RACE reads into MiXCR, producing one record per CDR3 protein. The table shows just under 35,000 distinct CDR3 sequences, with 10% occurring only once. This CDR3 has 11 amino acids. Trimming cost V 7 bases and J 9 bases, with 10 bases left between them. Stated time point: pre-sensitization, week 0. Sample treatment: therapeutic diphenylcyclopropenone sensitization with weekly scalp DPC. Extraction of total RNA was performed on unfractionated whole blood. The study's findings and limits: The formation of large CDR3 similarity clusters by expanded TCRs significantly exceeded that of controls.

This clonotype was found many times. As yet, its antigen is unknown. The specimen comprised whole blood, sampled in connection with sensitization to the hapten diphenylcyclopropenone (DPC). The chain is built from TRBV12-3 or TRBV12-4 and TRBJ2-1; D might be TRBD1 or TRBD2, each matching 5 bases. This receptor was identified in a man in his forties or fifties with alopecia areata. Some clones in this sample may be carry-over from other donors' samples. CDR3 coding DNA: TGTGCCAGCAAACAGAGGGGTGAGCAGTTCTTC. It specifies CASKQRGEQFF.